Here is one TCR beta chain with its context. Antigen: not known. These data belong to a study of memory CD4+ T cells and cytomegalovirus serostatus. Study-wide findings and caveats: Each of approximately 61 CMV-associated TCRbeta sequences occurred in one to five individuals.

Single viable CD3+CD4+CD8-CD45RO+ cells were sorted as the memory CD4+ T cells. In the original processing: Out-of-frame sequences were removed, leaving a few million distinct TCRbeta sequences. The table came from immunoSEQ multiplex PCR; TCRdb's copy has only in-frame clones and leaves some out. V and J calls plus clone size are reproduced from that table; the DNA served to infer D and trimming. The data show 75,000 to 90,000 clones, with 65% to 85% seen just once and around 0.78% held by the top ten. CDR1 and CDR2 (germline): SGHTA, FQGNSA. There are 18 residues in the CDR3. The germline V and J ends were trimmed by 1 base and 0 bases, with 16 bases remaining between them.

The chain is built from TRBV7-2 and TRBJ1-3, with D possibly matching TRBD1 (5 bases). Sample: memory CD4+ T cells from blood. The sequence was obtained from an adult in good health and CMV-seronegative. The CDR3 coding sequence is TGTGCCAGCAGCTTAGTAAGGGATCCTGGGGCCTCTGGAAACACCATATATTTT. This encodes CASSLVRDPGASGNTIYF.